In its sample, the clone carrying this T cell receptor (beta chain) was seen a few times. The source of the sample is a study of blood T cells in healthy people across ages. Together with a sample-barcoded 5' primer, a J-beta primer mix was included in a second PCR lasting roughly 6 to 12 cycles. TCRdb analysed the 5' RACE reads with MiXCR anew, one entry per CDR3 protein. The sample consists of around 1,700,000 distinct CDR3 sequences, about 28% of them appearing once. Germline V CDR1 and CDR2: DFQATT, SNEGSKA (reference sequence). V lost 3 bases, J lost 2 bases, and 15 bases lay in between. This CDR3 has 15 amino acids.

The origin of this receptor is a woman under 40 in good health. Sequencing was performed on blood. J is TRBJ2-3 and V is TRBV20-1, with D unclear. CDR3 region: CSASPEASLTDTQYF. The CDR3 DNA is TGCAGTGCTAGCCCTGAGGCCTCTCTCACAGATACGCAGTATTTT.